Below, 16 T cell receptor beta chains from the same sample are listed, as sequenced in a study of blood T cell repertoires in COVID-19. TCRdb keeps only in-frame clones here, not all; method: immunoSEQ multiplex PCR. The repertoire has 200,000 to 250,000 clones, 75% to 85% of them found once; the top ten carry around 10%. Input material: PBMCs or T cells enriched from blood (not recorded which). The origin of the receptors is a woman aged 45-60 years with acute COVID-19.

The V and J genes are TRBV7-6 and TRBJ2-2, with 9 bases that match TRBD2. J gave up 2 bases and V 1 base, and 8 bases lay outside the gene matches. There are 18 residues in the CDR3. Germline assignment: CDR1 SGHVS and CDR2 FNYEAQ. The chain's CDR3 is CASSLGTSVARNTGELFF. CDR3 bases: TGTGCCAGCAGCTTAGGGACTAGCGTCGCCAGAAACACCGGGGAGCTGTTTTTT.

V and J are TRBV12-3 or TRBV12-4 and TRBJ1-2; D not certain. The V and J ends lost 3 bases and 8 bases respectively, with 10 bases between them. The CDR3 length is 12 residues. The CDR3 reads CASSLIPGGYTF. The CDR3 nucleotides read TGTGCCAGCAGTTTGATTCCGGGAGGCTACACCTTC.

This clone was seen a few times. The chain has TRBV5-1 and TRBJ2-2; 9 bases line up with TRBD2. CDR1 and CDR2 (germline): SGHRS, YFSETQ. This CDR3 is 16 amino acids long. V lost 4 bases and J lost 1; bases outside the gene matches: 5. The CDR3 DNA is TGCGCCAGCAGCCCTCTAGCGGGGCTGAACACCGGGGAGCTGTTTTTT. Residues: CASSPLAGLNTGELFF.

This chain links TRBV6-1 with TRBJ1-6; D gene ambiguous. The CDR3 length is 13 residues. Trimming shortened V by 3 bases and J by 7 bases, and 7 bases separated the two germline ends. The V gene's germline CDR1 is MNHNS and CDR2 SASEGT. The CDR3 here is CASSEIQNSPLHF. CDR3 bases: TGTGCCAGCAGTGAGATACAGAATTCACCCCTCCACTTT.

The CDR3 DNA reads TGTGCCAGCAAGCTCATAGGAGGTGGGACTTACAATGAGCAGTTCTTC. The encoded protein is CASKLIGGGTYNEQFF. The chain employs TRBV2 and TRBJ2-1; D might be TRBD2 (6 bases). Germline-derived CDR1 and CDR2 are SNHLY and FYNNEI. The CDR3 is 16 residues long. The ends were cut back, 7 bases at V and 4 bases at J, with 20 bases in the middle. Filled out from reference TRBV2 and TRBJ2-1, the complete variable domain reads EPEVTQTPSHQVTQMGQEVILRCVPISNHLYFYWYRQILGQKVEFLVSFYNNEISEKSEIFDDQFSVERPDGSNFTLKIRSTKLEDSAMYFCASKLIGGGTYNEQFFGPGTRLTVL.

The chain recombines TRBV10-2 with TRBJ1-2, with D uncertain. From germline, CDR1 is WSHSY and CDR2 SAAADI. CDR3 length: 13 amino acids. Deletions cut 2 bases from V and 2 bases from J, with 6 bases between. For the CDR3, the DNA is TGCGCCAGCAGTGAGGCAGGCAACTATGGCTACACCTTC. This encodes CASSEAGNYGYTF.

This chain joins TRBV2 and TRBJ1-1, with TRBD1 matching over 8 bases. V lost 7 bases, J lost 4 bases, and 8 bases stayed unmatched. The CDR3 extends over 14 amino acids. Germline V lookup: CDR1 SNHLY, CDR2 FYNNEI. The CDR3, as DNA: TGTGCCAGCACTCGGACAGGGCGTTCCACTGAAGCTTTCTTT. It specifies CASTRTGRSTEAFF.

This clone has a handful of counts. The rearrangement joins TRBV19 to TRBJ1-2, with 8 bases lining up with TRBD1. The germline V gene encodes CDR1 LNHDA and CDR2 SQIVND (reference sequence). The CDR3 totals 15 residues. V lost 7 bases, J lost 6 bases, and 13 bases stayed unmatched. CDR3 sequence reads: CASMEWGQAGDGYTF. In nucleotides, the CDR3 is TGTGCCAGTATGGAGTGGGGACAGGCGGGCGATGGCTACACCTTC.

The chain couples TRBV6-5 to TRBJ2-7; 11 bases match TRBD1. CDR3 length: 15 amino acids. V shed 4 bases, J shed 2 bases, and the junction held 4 bases outside the gene matches. Germline V gene lookup returns CDR1 MNHEY and CDR2 SVGAGI. CDR3 residues: CASSSRDRGTYEQYF. The CDR3 coding sequence is TGTGCCAGCAGTTCCCGGGACAGGGGGACCTACGAGCAGTACTTC.

The chain carries TRBV5-5 and TRBJ2-1; 9 nucleotides agree with TRBD1. V lost 3 bases and J lost 8; bases outside the gene matches: 6. This CDR3 region has 14 residues. Germline CDR1 is SGHKS and CDR2 is YYEKEE (reference sequence). The CDR3: CASSSRQGGDEQFF. The DNA of the CDR3 is TGTGCCAGCAGCTCCAGACAGGGGGGCGATGAGCAGTTCTTC.

This clone has a handful of counts. The rearrangement uses TRBV6-5 and TRBJ1-2, with D possibly being TRBD1 (5 bases). The CDR3 contains 13 residues. Germline CDR1 is MNHEY and CDR2 is SVGAGI. The V end lost 6 bases, the J end lost 6 bases, and 14 bases lay between the germline ends. CDR3 sequence reads: CASSLRPRDGYTF. CDR3 coding DNA: TGTGCCAGCAGCCTCCGGCCCAGGGATGGCTACACCTTC.

V is TRBV29-1 and J is TRBJ1-2, with D hard to call. In germline, CDR1 is SQVTM, CDR2 ANQGSEA. The length of the CDR3 is 13 residues. Deletions cut 4 bases from V and 2 bases from J, with 11 bases between. The chain's CDR3 is CSVVQRLNYGYTF. CDR3 coding DNA: TGCAGCGTTGTTCAGCGACTAAACTATGGCTACACCTTC.

The sample holds a few counts of this clone. The V call is TRBV21-1, the J call TRBJ2-7; TRBD1, the D gene given by the table, was not confirmed from the DNA. TRBV21-1 constitutes a pseudogene. This CDR3 comprises 11 residues. The CDR3 coding sequence is TGTGCCAGCAGCAAACAGACAGGTCAGTACTTC. This sequence encodes CASSKQTGQYF.

V gene TRBV19 combines with J gene TRBJ1-5, with 7 bases aligning to TRBD1. V trimming: 7 bases; J trimming: 7 bases; junction bases outside the gene matches: 16. The germline V gene encodes CDR1 LNHDA and CDR2 SQIVND (reference sequence). The CDR3 is 16 amino acids. CDR3: CASIQEGRGIKQPQHF. The DNA of the CDR3 is TGTGCCAGTATCCAAGAGGGCAGGGGGATTAAGCAGCCCCAGCATTTT.

This clone has more than one count but fewer than ten. The rearrangement joins TRBV18 to TRBJ1-1; 8 bases are a match to TRBD1. Germline V gene lookup returns CDR1 KGHSH and CDR2 LQKENI. With 6 bases clipped from V and 1 base from J, the junction kept 10 bases outside the gene matches. This CDR3 spans 16 amino acids. This CDR3 is CASSSGTGGENTEAFF. DNA of the CDR3: TGTGCCAGCTCCTCGGGGACAGGCGGGGAGAACACTGAAGCTTTCTTT. Combining the CDR3 with reference TRBV18 and TRBJ1-1 gives the whole variable domain NAGVMQNPRHLVRRRGQEARLRCSPMKGHSHVYWYRQLPEEGLKFMVYLQKENIIDESGMPKERFSAEFPKEGPSILRIQQVVRGDSAAYFCASSSGTGGENTEAFFGQGTRLTVV.

This sequence joins TRBV24-1 and TRBJ2-3; unclear D gene. Germline-derived CDR1 and CDR2 are KGHDR and SFDVKD. V dropped 1 base and J dropped 4 bases, with 5 bases sitting between them. The CDR3 has 13 residues. CDR3 sequence reads: CATSDFGADTQYF. The CDR3 bases are TGTGCCACCAGTGATTTTGGAGCAGATACGCAGTATTTT.